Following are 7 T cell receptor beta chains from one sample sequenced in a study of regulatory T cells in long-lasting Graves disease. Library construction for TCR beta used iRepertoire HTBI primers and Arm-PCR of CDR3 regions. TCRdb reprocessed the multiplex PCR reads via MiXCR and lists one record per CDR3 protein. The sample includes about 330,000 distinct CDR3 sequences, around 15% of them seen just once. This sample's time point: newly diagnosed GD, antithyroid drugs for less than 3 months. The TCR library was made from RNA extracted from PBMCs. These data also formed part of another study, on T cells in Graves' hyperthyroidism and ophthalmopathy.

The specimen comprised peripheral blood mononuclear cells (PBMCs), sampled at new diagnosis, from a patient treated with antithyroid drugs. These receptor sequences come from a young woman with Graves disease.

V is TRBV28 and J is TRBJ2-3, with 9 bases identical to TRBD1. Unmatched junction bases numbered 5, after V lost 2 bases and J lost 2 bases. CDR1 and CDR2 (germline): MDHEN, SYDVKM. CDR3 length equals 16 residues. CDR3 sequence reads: CASSLTGGVPTDTQYF. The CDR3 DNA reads TGTGCCAGCAGTTTAACAGGGGGCGTCCCCACAGATACGCAGTATTTT.

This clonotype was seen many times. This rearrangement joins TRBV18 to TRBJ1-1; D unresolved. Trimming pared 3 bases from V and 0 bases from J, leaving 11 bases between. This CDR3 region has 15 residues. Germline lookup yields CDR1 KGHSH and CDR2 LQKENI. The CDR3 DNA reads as TGTGCCAGCTCACCGAAGGTTCAAATGAACACTGAAGCTTTCTTT. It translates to CASSPKVQMNTEAFF.

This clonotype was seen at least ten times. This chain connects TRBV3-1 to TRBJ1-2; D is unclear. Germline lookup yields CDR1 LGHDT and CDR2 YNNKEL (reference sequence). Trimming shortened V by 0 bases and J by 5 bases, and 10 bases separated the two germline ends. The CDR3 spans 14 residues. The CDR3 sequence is CASSQEFSSYGYTF. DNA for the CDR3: TGTGCCAGCAGCCAAGAGTTCTCCTCTTATGGCTACACCTTC.

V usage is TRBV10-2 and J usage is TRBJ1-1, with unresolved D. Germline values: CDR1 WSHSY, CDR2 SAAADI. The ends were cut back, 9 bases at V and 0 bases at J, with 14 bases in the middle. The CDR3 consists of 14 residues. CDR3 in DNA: TGCGCCAGTCAAGTCGGCTCCATGAACACTGAAGCTTTCTTT. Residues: CASQVGSMNTEAFF.

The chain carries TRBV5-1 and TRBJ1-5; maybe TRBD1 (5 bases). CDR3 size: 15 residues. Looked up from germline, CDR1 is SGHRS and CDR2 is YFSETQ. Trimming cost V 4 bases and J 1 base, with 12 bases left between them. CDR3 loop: CASSGGRTSNQPQHF. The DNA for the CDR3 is TGCGCCAGCAGCGGGGGACGGACGAGCAATCAGCCCCAGCATTTT.

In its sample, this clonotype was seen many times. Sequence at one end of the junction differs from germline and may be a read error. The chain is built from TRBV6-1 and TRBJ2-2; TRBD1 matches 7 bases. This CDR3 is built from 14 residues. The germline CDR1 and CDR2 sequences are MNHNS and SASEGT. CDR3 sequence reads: CASGEAGGTGELFF. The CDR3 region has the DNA TGTGCCAGCGGTGAGGCAGGGGGCACCGGGGAGCTGTTTTTT.

The CDR3 nucleotides are TGTGCCAGCAGTGAATGGGATGAAGCTTTCTTT. It specifies CASSEWDEAFF. The chain combines TRBV6-2 or TRBV6-3 with TRBJ1-1; D not certain. The CDR3 runs 11 residues. Germline lookup yields CDR1 MNHEY and CDR2 SVGEGT. V gave up 5 bases and J gave up 7 bases, with 8 bases separating them.